The T cell receptor beta chain under discussion was sequenced for a study of post-analysis software for immune sequencing data (dated by TCRdb to the mid-2010s). Looking at the study overall: Recorded disease courses included relapsing-remitting, secondary progressive and progressive-relapsing multiple sclerosis, with some patients lacking subtype annotation. A subset of samples was prepared in parallel using single-end sample barcoding, then pooled and co-amplified after Illumina adapter ligation. Patient repertoires were compared against 11 to 12 previously published healthy control repertoires from donors aged 6 to 25 years.

The paper as a whole reports these results and caveats: Direct clustering with F measure revealed strong co-clustering of samples prepared in the same batch, which led to a batch-effect correction. Significantly lower normalized Chao1 diversity was found in multiple sclerosis patients than in controls, suggesting substantial peripheral T-cell clonal expansion. The control group was slightly older than the multiple sclerosis patient group.

The method was PCR. The reads were generated on an Illumina HiSeq 2500. To reduce PCR and sequencing biases, unique molecular identifiers were built into the TCR beta cDNA libraries. Roughly 500,000 cDNA molecules were obtained per 1 to 10 million input T cells, so each molecule approximated one T cell. The patient libraries were prepared and sequenced using the same protocol as the earlier healthy control dataset. Within a given batch, samples were prepared together, multiplexed and sequenced on the same HiSeq lane. Turning to the authors' computational methods: Raw barcoded reads were processed with MIGEC, discarding single-read molecular identifier groups before consensus assembly and CDR3 extraction. Clonotype tables were post-analysed with VDJtools, normalizing diversity by down-sampling all datasets to the smallest sample size. To correct batch-related cross-sample contamination, repertoire overlap clustering matched CDR3 amino acid sequences but not nucleotide sequences. The public reads were run again by TCRdb, first through fastp at Q25 and then through MiXCR, and only productive beta chains were kept. Each CDR3 protein gets just one entry, which takes the most common genes and DNA from the rows behind it. It is TCRdb's table, rather than the study itself, that gives the V and J calls and clone size. The sample table contains 350,000 to 500,000 distinct CDR3 sequences; only one count was recorded for approximately 39% of them. Of the sample, around 8% is held by the ten largest clones.

This clonotype appeared a few times. Its specific antigen is unknown. Per-base quality was not reported, and no clone a single base away is much larger than it. To demonstrate the VDJtools post-analysis software, TCR beta repertoires were profiled from the peripheral blood of some 12 young patients with multiple sclerosis. The patients with multiple sclerosis were children and adolescents between about 6 and 15 years of age. The material sequenced was blood. The TCR was taken from a girl aged 2 to 10 with multiple sclerosis.

The CDR3 region reads CAISGTGNTEAFF. The DNA sequence is given as TGTGCCATCAGCGGGACCGGGAACACTGAAGCTTTCTTT. The chain was built from TRBV10-3 and TRBJ1-1; TRBD1 could be the D gene, as 5 bases match. The junction shows trimming of 6 bases on V and 1 base on J, plus 9 bases between the germline ends. Its CDR3 holds 13 amino acids, cysteine through phenylalanine. The CDR3 DNA has 39 bases and is translated from base 1. CDR1 ENHRY and CDR2 SYGVKD were looked up in the germline V gene.